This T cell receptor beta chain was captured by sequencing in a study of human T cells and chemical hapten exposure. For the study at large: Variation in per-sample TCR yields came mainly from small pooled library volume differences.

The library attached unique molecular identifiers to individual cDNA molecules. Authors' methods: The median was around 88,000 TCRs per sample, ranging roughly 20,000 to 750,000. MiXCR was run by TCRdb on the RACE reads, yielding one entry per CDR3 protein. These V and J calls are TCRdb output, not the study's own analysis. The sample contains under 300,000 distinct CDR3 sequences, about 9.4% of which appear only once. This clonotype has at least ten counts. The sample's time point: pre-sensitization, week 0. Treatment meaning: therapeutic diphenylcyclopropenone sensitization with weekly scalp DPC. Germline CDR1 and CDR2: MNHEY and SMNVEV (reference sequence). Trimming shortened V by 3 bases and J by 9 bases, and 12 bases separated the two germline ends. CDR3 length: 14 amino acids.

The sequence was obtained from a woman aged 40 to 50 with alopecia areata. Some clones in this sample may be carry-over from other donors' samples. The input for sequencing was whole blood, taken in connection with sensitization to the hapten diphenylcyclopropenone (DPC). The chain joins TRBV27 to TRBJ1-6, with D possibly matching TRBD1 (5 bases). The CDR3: CASSLQGGSSPLHF. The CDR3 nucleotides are TGTGCCAGCAGTTTGCAGGGAGGGAGTTCACCCCTCCACTTT.